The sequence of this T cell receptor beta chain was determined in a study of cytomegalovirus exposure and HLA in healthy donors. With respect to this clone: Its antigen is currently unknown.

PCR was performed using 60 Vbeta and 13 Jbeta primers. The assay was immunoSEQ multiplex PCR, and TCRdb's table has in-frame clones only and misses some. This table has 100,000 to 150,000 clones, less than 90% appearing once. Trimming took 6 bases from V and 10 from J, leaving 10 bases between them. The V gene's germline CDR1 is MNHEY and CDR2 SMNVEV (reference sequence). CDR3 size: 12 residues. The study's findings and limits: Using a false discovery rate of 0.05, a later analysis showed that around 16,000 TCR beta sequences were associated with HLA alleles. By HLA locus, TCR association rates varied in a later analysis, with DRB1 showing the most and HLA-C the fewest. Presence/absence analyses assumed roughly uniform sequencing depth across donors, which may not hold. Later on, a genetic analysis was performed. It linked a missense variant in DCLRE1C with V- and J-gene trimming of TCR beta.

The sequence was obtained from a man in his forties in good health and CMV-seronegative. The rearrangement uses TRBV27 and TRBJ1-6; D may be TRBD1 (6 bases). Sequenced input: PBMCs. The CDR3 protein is CASSTGLSPLHF. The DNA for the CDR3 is TGTGCCAGCAGCACAGGGCTATCACCCCTCCACTTT.